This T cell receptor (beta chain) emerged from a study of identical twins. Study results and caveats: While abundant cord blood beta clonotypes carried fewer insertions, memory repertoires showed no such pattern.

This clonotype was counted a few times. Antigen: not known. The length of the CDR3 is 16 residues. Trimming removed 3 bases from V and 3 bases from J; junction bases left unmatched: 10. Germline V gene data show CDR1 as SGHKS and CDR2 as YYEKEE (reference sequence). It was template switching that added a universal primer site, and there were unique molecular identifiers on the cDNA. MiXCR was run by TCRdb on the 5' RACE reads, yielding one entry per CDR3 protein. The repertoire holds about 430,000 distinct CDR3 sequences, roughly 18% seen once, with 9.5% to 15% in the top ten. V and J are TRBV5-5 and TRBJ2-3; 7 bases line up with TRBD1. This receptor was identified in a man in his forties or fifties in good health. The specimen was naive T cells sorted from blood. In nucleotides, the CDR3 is TGTGCCAGCAGCTGGTGGACAGGCTTGAGTACAGATACGCAGTATTTT. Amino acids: CASSWWTGLSTDTQYF.